The 20 T cell receptor beta chains given below trace back to one sample, sequenced in a study of T cell responses to AZD1222 COVID-19 vaccine. Clones were read by immunoSEQ multiplex PCR, and TCRdb kept only the in-frame ones, dropping some. The sample shows some 120,000 clones, around 90% of them seen only once. This specimen consisted of peripheral blood, obtained on day 0 of MenACWY control vaccination. All receptors come from an adult in good health.

The CDR3 here is CASSRGDTDTQYF. In nucleotides, the CDR3 is TGTGCCAGTAGTAGAGGGGACACAGATACGCAGTATTTT. The chain has TRBV19 and TRBJ2-3; D is tentatively TRBD1 or TRBD2 (5 bases each). The CDR3 has 13 residues. V lost 4 bases and J 2 bases, leaving 7 bases between the germline ends. Germline assignment: CDR1 LNHDA and CDR2 SQIVND (reference sequence).

The chain employs TRBV11-2 and TRBJ1-3, with TRBD1 matching 7 bases. Per germline, CDR1 SGHAT and CDR2 FQNNGV. This CDR3 is built from 15 residues. The trim removed 5 bases at V and 0 bases at J, leaving 4 bases unmatched. The CDR3 region has the DNA TGTGCCAGCAGCGGGGACAGAAACTCTGGAAACACCATATATTTT. Protein product: CASSGDRNSGNTIYF.

The chain uses TRBV6-5 and TRBJ1-1, with 8 positions matching TRBD1. The CDR3 is 14 residues long. Germline trimming cut 7 bases from V and 0 bases from J; bases unmatched to any gene: 4. Germline V gene lookup returns CDR1 MNHEY and CDR2 SVGAGI. The CDR3 nucleotides are TGTGCCAGCACCCGGGACAGGATGAACACTGAAGCTTTCTTT. It is translated as CASTRDRMNTEAFF.

This chain links TRBV5-1 with TRBJ2-3, with D possibly being TRBD1 or TRBD2 (5 bases each). Looked up from germline, CDR1 is SGHRS and CDR2 is YFSETQ. V shed 3 bases and J shed 5 bases, with 16 bases lying between them. The CDR3 runs 15 residues. CDR3 in amino acids: CASSYSGTYKDTQYF. In DNA form, the CDR3 reads TGCGCCAGCAGCTATTCCGGGACGTACAAAGATACGCAGTATTTT.

CDR3 DNA sequence: TGTGCCAGCAACCACCGAGGGTTCGCCTACGAGCAGTACTTC. Translation: CASNHRGFAYEQYF. This chain links TRBV2 with TRBJ2-7; D is possibly TRBD2 (5 bases). There are 14 residues in the CDR3. The V gene lost 7 bases and the J gene lost 2 bases, with 15 bases spanning the gap. Germline CDR1 reads SNHLY; CDR2 reads FYNNEI.

This clone was picked up one time. The gene calls are TRBV28 and TRBJ1-3; D remains ambiguous. The CDR3 spans 13 residues. CDR1 is MDHEN and CDR2 is SYDVKM in the germline V gene. V lost 7 bases to trimming and J lost 0 bases, with 7 bases between them. This chain's CDR3 is CASTLSSGNTIYF. In nucleotides, the CDR3 is TGTGCCAGCACGCTTAGCTCTGGAAACACCATATATTTT. Full variable domain (outside the CDR3, taken from reference TRBV28 and TRBJ1-3): DVKVTQSSRYLVKRTGEKVFLECVQDMDHENMFWYRQDPGLGLRLIYFSYDVKMKEKGDIPEGYSVSREKKERFSLILESASTNQTSMYLCASTLSSGNTIYFGEGSWLTVV.

The chain couples TRBV18 to TRBJ1-5; 9 bases are a match to TRBD1. The germline V gene encodes CDR1 KGHSH and CDR2 LQKENI. The CDR3 consists of 15 residues. Trimming cost V 5 bases and J 11 bases; bases outside gene matches: 13. CDR3 sequence (DNA): TGTGCCAGCTCAAATACCGGGACAGGGAGTTTTTCCCAGCATTTT. This sequence encodes CASSNTGTGSFSQHF.

The V and J genes are TRBV3-1 (or the pseudogene TRBV3-2) and TRBJ1-4; 10 nucleotides agree with TRBD1. The CDR3 has 16 residues. CDR1 is LGHDT, CDR2 YNNKEL, per germline (reference sequence). J was trimmed by 2 bases and V by 6 bases; bases with no gene match: 6. For the CDR3, the DNA is TGTGCCAGCAGTCGACAGGGGGCTCGCACTAATGAAAAACTGTTTTTT. This encodes CASSRQGARTNEKLFF.

In this sample, this clone turned up a few times. V and J are TRBV28 and TRBJ1-5, with TRBD1 matching over 8 bases. This CDR3 region has 14 residues. The germline V gene encodes CDR1 MDHEN and CDR2 SYDVKM. Trimming removed 6 bases from V and 5 bases from J; junction bases left unmatched: 6. The CDR3 DNA reads TGTGCCAGCAGCCGGGGACAGGAGTATCAGCCCCAGCATTTT. This codes for CASSRGQEYQPQHF.

The V and J genes are TRBV10-3 and TRBJ1-3, with a tentative D call TRBD1 (6 bases). Germline V gives CDR1 ENHRY, CDR2 SYGVKD. V lost 6 bases, J lost 0 bases, and 12 bases lay in between. This CDR3 is built from 15 residues. The CDR3 coding sequence is TGTGCCATCAGCCGGGACACTCACTCTGGAAACACCATATATTTT. It translates to CAISRDTHSGNTIYF.

The rearrangement joins TRBV6-5 to TRBJ2-7; D perhaps matches TRBD2 (6 bases). The CDR3 loop spans 15 amino acids. Trimming pared 8 bases from V and 7 bases from J, leaving 24 bases between. CDR1 is MNHEY, CDR2 SVGAGI, per germline. CDR3 bases: TGTGCCAGCTCACGATGGGGGGAAACGGGTGGGGAGCAGTACTTC. It specifies CASSRWGETGGEQYF.

This chain links TRBV18 with TRBJ2-7, with D possibly being TRBD1 (7 bases). V lost 4 bases to trimming and J lost 6 bases, with 16 bases between them. CDR1 and CDR2 from the germline V gene are KGHSH and LQKENI. The CDR3 is 14 residues long. The CDR3 DNA follows: TGTGCCAGCTCACGGAGCAGGGGGGACGGCGAGCAGTACTTC. Amino acids: CASSRSRGDGEQYF.

The chain is built from TRBV18 and TRBJ1-4; no clear D. The length of the CDR3 is 15 residues. Trimming cost V 0 bases and J 1 base, with 6 bases left between them. CDR1 and CDR2 from the germline V gene are KGHSH and LQKENI. This CDR3 is CASSPPIGTNEKLFF. In DNA form, the CDR3 reads TGTGCCAGCTCACCACCAATCGGAACTAATGAAAAACTGTTTTTT.

The gene calls are TRBV11-2 and TRBJ2-2; D is uncertain. Germline assignment: CDR1 SGHAT and CDR2 FQNNGV. This CDR3 has 14 amino acids. The germline V and J ends were trimmed by 5 bases and 1 base, with 8 bases remaining between them. For the CDR3, the DNA is TGTGCCAGCAGCCAACCGAGGAACACCGGGGAGCTGTTTTTT. Its protein is CASSQPRNTGELFF.

The V and J genes are TRBV4-2 and TRBJ2-1; TRBD2 agrees at 8 bases. V shed 0 bases and J 9 bases; nucleotides not matched to a gene: 7. The CDR3 consists of 15 residues. Germline V lookup: CDR1 LGHNA, CDR2 YNFKEQ. DNA for the CDR3: TGTGCCAGCAGCCAAGAATCGGGAGGGTCGGGTGAGCAGTTCTTC. This gives the protein CASSQESGGSGEQFF.

The rearrangement uses TRBV7-2 and TRBJ2-2; no reliable D call. Per germline, CDR1 SGHTA and CDR2 FQGNSA. Trimming removed 3 bases from V and 4 bases from J, with 15 bases in between. This CDR3 contains 16 residues. Here the CDR3 DNA reads TGTGCCAGCAGCTTCTTTAGTAGTATGGGCACCGGGGAGCTGTTTTTT. This gives the protein CASSFFSSMGTGELFF. Full variable domain (remainder filled in from reference TRBV7-2 and TRBJ2-2): GAGVSQSPSNKVTEKGKDVELRCDPISGHTALYWYRQSLGQGLEFLIYFQGNSAPDKSGLPSDRFSAERTGGSVSTLTIQRTQQEDSAVYLCASSFFSSMGTGELFFGEGSRLTVL.

The V gene is TRBV10-3, the J gene TRBJ1-3, with 9 nucleotides matching TRBD1. Germline CDR1 is ENHRY and CDR2 is SYGVKD. V lost 6 bases to trimming and J lost 4 bases; unmatched junction nucleotides: 4. This CDR3 is built from 14 residues. The CDR3 loop reads CAIRPGQGGNTIYF. The CDR3 bases are TGTGCCATCAGACCGGGACAGGGCGGAAACACCATATATTTT.

The chain has TRBV7-2 and TRBJ1-1, with D unresolved. Trimming pared 8 bases from V and 10 bases from J, leaving 11 bases between. The CDR3 is 10 amino acids. Germline V gives CDR1 SGHTA, CDR2 FQGNSA. CDR3 DNA: TGTGCCAGCCGCCCCTGGGGAGCTTTCTTT. The encoded protein is CASRPWGAFF.

The V and J genes are TRBV18 and TRBJ2-7; 8 positions match TRBD1. CDR1 KGHSH and CDR2 LQKENI come from the germline V gene. After removal of 8 bases from V and 4 bases from J, the junction contained 13 bases not matched to a gene. The CDR3 runs 15 residues. The CDR3 reads CASTPSTGVAYEQYF. CDR3 sequence (DNA): TGTGCCAGCACCCCCTCGACAGGGGTGGCGTACGAGCAGTACTTC. Based on the CDR3 plus reference TRBV18 and TRBJ2-7, the full variable domain is NAGVMQNPRHLVRRRGQEARLRCSPMKGHSHVYWYRQLPEEGLKFMVYLQKENIIDESGMPKERFSAEFPKEGPSILRIQQVVRGDSAAYFCASTPSTGVAYEQYFGPGTRLTVT.

This chain joins TRBV11-2 and TRBJ2-7; no clear D. This CDR3 spans 15 amino acids. Germline-derived CDR1 and CDR2 are SGHAT and FQNNGV. Trimming pared 3 bases from V and 0 bases from J, leaving 12 bases between. This CDR3 reads CASSFVGYSSYEQYF. The CDR3, as DNA: TGTGCCAGCAGCTTTGTTGGCTACAGCTCCTACGAGCAGTACTTC. Using reference TRBV11-2 and TRBJ2-7 for the parts outside the CDR3, the full variable domain is EAGVAQSPRYKIIEKRQSVAFWCNPISGHATLYWYQQILGQGPKLLIQFQNNGVVDDSQLPKDRFSAERLKGVDSTLKIQPAKLEDSAVYLCASSFVGYSSYEQYFGPGTRLTVT.